This T cell receptor beta chain was obtained from a study of cytomegalovirus exposure and HLA in healthy donors. The overall study: Ancestry clustering placed around four fifths of a few hundred genotyped donors in the Caucasian-associated cluster. Study results and limitations: The study listed 164 cytomegalovirus-associated TCR beta chains. The availability of immune exposure information extended only to CMV serostatus.

For this clone: Its target is unknown.

Between the trimmed V and J ends, which lost 3 bases and 2 bases, there was a span of 11 bases. CDR3 length: 14 amino acids. Germline CDR1 MNHEY, CDR2 SMNVEV (reference sequence). It was with 60 Vbeta and 13 Jbeta primers that the PCR ran. Data came from immunoSEQ multiplex PCR; TCRdb stores just in-frame clones and leaves some out. Of under 140,000 clones in the sample, 65% to 80% were seen once. This clonotype was sampled from a young man in good health and CMV-seropositive. This chain links TRBV27 with TRBJ2-7; no definite D call. Sequencing was carried out using PBMCs. The CDR3 here is CASSFSRPAYEQYF. The DNA of the CDR3 is TGTGCCAGCAGTTTTTCTAGGCCCGCCTACGAGCAGTACTTC.